This is a list of T cell receptor beta chains from one sample in a study of T cells in Graves' hyperthyroidism and ophthalmopathy. One entry per CDR3 protein, called by TCRdb with MiXCR from the multiplex PCR reads. The data hold over 700,000 distinct CDR3 sequences, with around 38% observed a single time. What was sequenced was blood. The receptor set was obtained from a man aged 18 to 30 with Graves' hyperthyroidism. CDR3s leave out the opening cysteine and the closing phenylalanine or tryptophan. Fields, in order: J gene, D gene, V gene, CDR3 protein. D genes are given only for firm matches.

>TRBJ2-5|TRBD1|TRBV2
ASARGQGGETQY
>TRBJ1-1|TRBD1|TRBV20-1
SARTGALNTEAF
>TRBJ1-4|TRBD1|TRBV6-5
ASSRQGGNEKLF
>TRBJ2-5|TRBD1|TRBV5-1
ASRPPQGAETQY
>TRBJ2-5|.|TRBV5-4
ASSLEGAKTQY
>TRBJ1-2|.|TRBV7-2
ASSMTRTAFYGYT
>TRBJ2-6|.|TRBV6-5
ASSSEPLGANVLT
>TRBJ2-5|.|TRBV25-1
ASSERPETQY
>TRBJ2-4|.|TRBV25-1
ASSEEGWDKNIQY
>TRBJ2-5|.|TRBV7-2
ACRQETQY
>TRBJ1-1|.|TRBV14
ASSHKKGTLNTEAF
>TRBJ1-1|.|TRBV7-9
ASSLSPGAEAF
>TRBJ2-7|.|TRBV29-1
SLGGLSYEQY
>TRBJ2-7|TRBD1|TRBV29-1
SGGQGNRDEQY
>TRBJ1-1|.|TRBV9
ASSVGGRLNTEAF
>TRBJ2-7|.|TRBV29-1
SVGGNNDEQY
>TRBJ1-1|.|TRBV10-3
AISPEAF
>TRBJ1-1|TRBD1|TRBV29-1
SVERTGRAEAF
>TRBJ1-2|.|TRBV6-5
AITPGQNRGYT
>TRBJ1-1|.|TRBV11-2
ASSSTTSYTEAF
>TRBJ2-7|.|TRBV14
ASSQGLWGSQY
>TRBJ1-1|TRBD1|TRBV15
ATSRGEGAWYDTEAF
>TRBJ1-4|.|TRBV7-2
ASSLDPPPGREKLF
>TRBJ1-5|.|TRBV6-6
ASSYLGVGQPQH
>TRBJ2-2|.|TRBV19
ASSISEGTGELF
>TRBJ1-4|TRBD1|TRBV15
ATSRADRARKLF
>TRBJ2-5|.|TRBV12-3/TRBV12-4
ASSQARGDQETQY
>TRBJ1-1|.|TRBV29-1
SVYRGEGAF
>TRBJ2-5|.|TRBV5-1
ASSSHREVETQY
>TRBJ2-2|.|TRBV20-1
SARKGELF
>TRBJ2-2|.|TRBV9
ASSVYSGNTGELF
>TRBJ1-3|TRBD1|TRBV9
ASSVQTGGENTIY
>.|.|TRBV5-1
ASSLGGRPTYNEQF
>TRBJ1-2|.|TRBV20-1
SAPGQSTYGYT
>TRBJ2-5|.|TRBV6-5
ASSYVAGQETQY
>TRBJ1-4|.|TRBV18
ASSPGRGEKLF
>TRBJ1-5|.|TRBV5-1
ASSLEGGNQLQH
>TRBJ1-2|.|TRBV10-2
ASSEPVGGKDYGYT
>TRBJ2-5|TRBD1|TRBV24-1
ATPWWAGGETQY